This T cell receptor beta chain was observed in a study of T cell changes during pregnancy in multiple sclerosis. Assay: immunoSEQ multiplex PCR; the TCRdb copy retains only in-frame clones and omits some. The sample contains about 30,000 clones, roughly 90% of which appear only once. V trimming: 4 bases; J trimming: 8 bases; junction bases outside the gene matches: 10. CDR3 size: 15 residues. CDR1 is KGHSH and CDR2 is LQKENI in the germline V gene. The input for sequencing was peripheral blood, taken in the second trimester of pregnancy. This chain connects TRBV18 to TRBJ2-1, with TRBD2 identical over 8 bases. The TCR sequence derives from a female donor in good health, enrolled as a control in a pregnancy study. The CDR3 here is CASSRRGTRVDEQFF. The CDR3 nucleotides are TGTGCCAGCTCACGACGCGGGACTAGAGTCGATGAGCAGTTCTTC.